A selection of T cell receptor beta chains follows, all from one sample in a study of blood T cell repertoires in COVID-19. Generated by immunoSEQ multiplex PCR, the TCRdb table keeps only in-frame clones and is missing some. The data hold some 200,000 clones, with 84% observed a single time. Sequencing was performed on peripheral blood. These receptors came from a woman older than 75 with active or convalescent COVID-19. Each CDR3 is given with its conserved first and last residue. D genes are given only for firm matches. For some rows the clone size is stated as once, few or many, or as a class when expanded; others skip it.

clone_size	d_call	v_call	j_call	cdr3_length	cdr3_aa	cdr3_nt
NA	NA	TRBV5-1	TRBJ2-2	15	CASREGRRNTGELFF	TGCGCCAGCAGGGAGGGTAGGCGGAACACCGGGGAGCTGTTTTTT
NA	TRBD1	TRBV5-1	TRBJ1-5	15	CASSTSGTVNQPQHF	TGCGCCAGCAGCACCTCCGGGACAGTGAATCAGCCCCAGCATTTT
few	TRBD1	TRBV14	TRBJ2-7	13	CASRDRGHVEQYF	TGTGCCAGCAGGGACAGGGGGCACGTCGAGCAGTACTTC
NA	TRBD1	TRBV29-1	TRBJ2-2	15	CSVGGQGTNTGELFF	TGCAGCGTTGGAGGACAGGGGACGAACACCGGGGAGCTGTTTTTT
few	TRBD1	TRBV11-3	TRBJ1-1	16	CASSPRTGTMNTEAFF	TGTGCCAGCAGCCCCCGGACAGGAACAATGAACACTGAAGCTTTCTTT
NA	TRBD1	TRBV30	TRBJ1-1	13	CAWDRQGNTEAFF	TGTGCCTGGGACAGACAGGGAAACACTGAAGCTTTCTTT
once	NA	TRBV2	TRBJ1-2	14	CASSEAQSFYGYTF	TGTGCCAGCAGTGAGGCACAGAGCTTCTATGGCTACACCTTC
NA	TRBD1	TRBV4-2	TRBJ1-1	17	CASSQPPGQDWVPEAFF	TGTGCCAGCAGCCAACCCCCAGGACAGGATTGGGTCCCTGAAGCTTTCTTT
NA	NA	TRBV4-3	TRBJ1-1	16	CASSLQRDILNTEAFF	TGCGCCAGCAGCCTACAGCGGGACATCCTGAACACTGAAGCTTTCTTT
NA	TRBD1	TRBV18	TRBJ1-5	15	CASSATGGGGEPQHF	TGTGCCAGCTCAGCGACAGGGGGTGGAGGAGAACCCCAGCATTTT
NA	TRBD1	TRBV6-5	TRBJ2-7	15	CASRGGTGPSYEQYF	TGTGCCAGCAGAGGAGGGACAGGGCCCTCCTACGAGCAGTACTTC
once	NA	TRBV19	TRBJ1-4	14	CASSKRETNEKLFF	TGTGCCAGTAGTAAGAGGGAAACTAATGAAAAACTGTTTTTT
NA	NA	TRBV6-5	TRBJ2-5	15	CASSYSMSSGETQYF	TGTGCCAGCAGTTACTCGATGTCCAGCGGAGAGACCCAGTACTTC
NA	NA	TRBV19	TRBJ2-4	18	CASSLQQGTKASKNIQYF	TGTGCCAGTAGCCTCCAGCAGGGGACAAAGGCATCCAAAAACATTCAGTACTTC
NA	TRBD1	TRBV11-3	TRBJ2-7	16	CASSLSRGTGSYEQYF	TGTGCCAGCAGCCTGTCCCGCGGGACAGGGTCCTACGAGCAGTACTTC
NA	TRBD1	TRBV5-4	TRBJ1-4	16	CASSPGTDATNEKLFF	TGTGCCAGCAGCCCCGGGACAGATGCAACTAATGAAAAACTGTTTTTT
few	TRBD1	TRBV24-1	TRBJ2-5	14	CATSYQGAWETQYF	TGTGCCACCAGTTATCAGGGGGCGTGGGAGACCCAGTACTTC
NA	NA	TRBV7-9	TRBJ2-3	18	CASSLDGRGLLDRDTQYF	TGTGCCAGCAGCTTAGACGGCAGGGGCTTGTTGGATAGGGATACGCAGTATTTT
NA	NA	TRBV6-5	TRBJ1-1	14	CASSYSNSVAEAFF	TGTGCCAGCAGTTACTCGAATTCGGTCGCTGAAGCTTTCTTT
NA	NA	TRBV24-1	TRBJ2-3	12	CATSDFKDTQYF	TGTGCCACCAGTGATTTCAAAGATACGCAGTATTTT
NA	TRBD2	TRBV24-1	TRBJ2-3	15	CATSDSSGSADTQYF	TGTGCCACCAGTGATAGTAGCGGGAGTGCAGATACGCAGTATTTT
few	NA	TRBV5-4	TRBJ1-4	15	CASSRQTGGDEKLFF	TGTGCCAGCAGCAGACAAACGGGGGGCGACGAAAAACTGTTTTTT
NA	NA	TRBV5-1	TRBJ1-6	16	CASRPTGSSYNSPLHF	TGCGCCAGCAGACCTACAGGGAGCTCCTATAATTCACCCCTCCACTTT
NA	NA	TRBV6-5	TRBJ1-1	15	CASSYEGVGRTEAFF	TGTGCCAGCAGTTACGAGGGAGTTGGTAGGACTGAAGCTTTCTTT
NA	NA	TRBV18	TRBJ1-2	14	CASSPGDTHYGYTF	TGTGCCAGCTCACCTGGCGACACACACTATGGCTACACCTTC
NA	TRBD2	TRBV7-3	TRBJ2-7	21	CASSSSFSGTSGRGGSYEQYF	TGTGCCAGCAGCTCCTCGTTCTCCGGGACTAGCGGGAGGGGGGGCTCCTACGAGCAGTACTTC
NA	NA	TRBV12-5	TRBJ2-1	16	CASGLVRGTPYNEQFF	TGTGCTAGTGGTTTGGTACGGGGGACCCCCTACAATGAGCAGTTCTTC
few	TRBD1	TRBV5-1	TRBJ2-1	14	CASTGTVTVSEQFF	TGCGCCAGCACCGGGACAGTCACCGTCAGCGAGCAGTTCTTC
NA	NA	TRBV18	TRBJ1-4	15	CASSPPNPPAEKLFF	TGTGCCAGCTCACCACCCAACCCCCCCGCGGAAAAACTGTTTTTT
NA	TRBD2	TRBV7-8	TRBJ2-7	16	CASSRGIAGGTHEQYF	TGTGCCAGCAGCCGAGGGATAGCGGGAGGGACCCACGAGCAGTACTTC
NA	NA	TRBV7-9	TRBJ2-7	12	CASSLDPGGQYF	TGTGCCAGCAGCTTAGATCCAGGTGGGCAGTACTTC
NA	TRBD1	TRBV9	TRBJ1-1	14	CASRPPGQHTEAFF	TGTGCCAGCAGACCTCCGGGACAGCACACTGAAGCTTTCTTT
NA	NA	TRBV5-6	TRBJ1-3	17	CASSSDPTRISGNTIYF	TGTGCCAGCAGCTCCGATCCGACACGTATCTCTGGAAACACCATATATTTT
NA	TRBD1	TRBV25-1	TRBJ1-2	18	CASSDRGGQGPPGYGYTF	TGTGCCAGCAGTGACCGTGGGGGACAGGGCCCCCCGGGCTATGGCTACACCTTC
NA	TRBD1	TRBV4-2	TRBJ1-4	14	CASAQGAANEKLFF	TGTGCCAGCGCCCAGGGGGCTGCTAATGAAAAACTGTTTTTT